Presented here are 8 T cell receptor beta chains from one specimen sequenced in a study of T cell responses to AZD1222 COVID-19 vaccine. The data were produced by immunoSEQ multiplex PCR, yet TCRdb's version contains in-frame clones alone and is incomplete. Among about 72,000 clones, 80% to 90% were seen once, and the ten largest hold roughly 28%. The starting material was peripheral blood, obtained 28 days after the second AZD1222 dose. Source of these receptors: an adult who received the AZD1222 COVID-19 vaccine.

This clone has just one count. This sequence joins TRBV19 and TRBJ2-5; TRBD2 aligns across 11 bases. The germline V gene has CDR1 LNHDA and CDR2 SQIVND (reference sequence). CDR3 length: 15 amino acids. J lost 5 bases, V lost 5 bases, and 7 bases had no gene match. The CDR3 here is CASSRLAGGPETQYF. The CDR3 nucleotides read TGTGCCAGTAGTCGGCTAGCGGGGGGCCCGGAGACCCAGTACTTC.

The rearrangement uses TRBV15 and TRBJ1-2; D is unclear. The CDR3 spans 13 residues. CDR1 and CDR2 from the germline V gene are LNHNV and YYDKDF (reference sequence). V was pared by 6 bases and J by 0 bases, with 8 bases between. DNA of the CDR3: TGTGCCACCAGTCCTATTGCTAACTATGGCTACACCTTC. This sequence encodes CATSPIANYGYTF.

The rearrangement uses TRBV5-8 and TRBJ1-5, with D unresolved. This CDR3 contains 14 residues. V lost 0 bases to trimming and J lost 2 bases, with 6 bases between them. Germline V gives CDR1 SGHTS, CDR2 YDEGEE. The CDR3 region is CASSLGAGNQPQHF. The CDR3 DNA follows: TGTGCCAGCAGCTTGGGTGCCGGCAATCAGCCCCAGCATTTT.

There are a few counts of this clone. This chain uses TRBV4-1 with TRBJ1-1, with a tentative D call TRBD1 (5 bases). CDR3 size: 13 residues. Germline CDR1 and CDR2: MGHRA and YSYEKL. V was shortened by 0 bases and J by 7 bases, with 9 bases between the two germline ends. DNA of the CDR3: TGCGCCAGCAGCCAAGATGGGGGGAGTGAAGCTTTCTTT. The encoded protein is CASSQDGGSEAFF.

The CDR3: CASSLDRGGRIGELFF. The CDR3 DNA sequence: TGTGCCAGCAGCCTAGACAGGGGGGGAAGGATCGGGGAGCTGTTTTTT. This chain uses TRBV5-4 with TRBJ2-2, with 9 bases that match TRBD1. Per germline, CDR1 SGHNT and CDR2 YYREEE (reference sequence). The CDR3 loop spans 16 amino acids. V lost 4 bases and J lost 7; bases outside the gene matches: 11. Full variable domain (outside the CDR3, taken from reference TRBV5-4 and TRBJ2-2): ETGVTQSPTHLIKTRGQQVTLRCSSQSGHNTVSWYQQALGQGPQFIFQYYREEENGRGNFPPRFSGLQFPNYSSELNVNALELDDSALYLCASSLDRGGRIGELFFGEGSRLTVL.

The chain has TRBV24-1 and TRBJ2-1; D ambiguous. V dropped 0 bases and J dropped 0 bases, with 8 bases sitting between them. Germline CDR1 and CDR2: KGHDR and SFDVKD. CDR3 length equals 16 residues. The CDR3 spells CATSDLRVSSYNEQFF. The CDR3 nucleotides are TGTGCCACCAGTGATTTGAGGGTGAGCTCCTACAATGAGCAGTTCTTC.

The V gene is TRBV19, the J gene TRBJ1-1; D unclear. This CDR3 is built from 13 residues. The germline CDR1 and CDR2 sequences are LNHDA and SQIVND (reference sequence). Trimming pared 5 bases from V and 1 base from J, leaving 8 bases between. This CDR3 reads CASSVTENTEAFF. CDR3 bases: TGTGCCAGTAGTGTAACAGAGAACACTGAAGCTTTCTTT.

This clone has just one count. The chain employs TRBV6-5 and TRBJ2-2; 8 positions match TRBD2. The CDR3 loop spans 16 amino acids. Germline CDR1 is MNHEY and CDR2 is SVGAGI. V was clipped by 0 bases and J by 2 bases; unmatched bases: 2. The CDR3 reads CASSYSSGSNTGELFF. DNA for the CDR3: TGTGCCAGCAGTTACTCGAGCGGGAGCAACACCGGGGAGCTGTTTTTT.